Sequencing of this T cell receptor beta chain was carried out in a study of graft-versus-host responses after intestinal transplantation. In regard to this clone: Its target is not known.

Germline values: CDR1 MNHEY, CDR2 SVGAGI. The CDR3 loop spans 15 amino acids. V lost 6 bases and J lost 0; bases outside the gene matches: 3. Only in-frame clones appear in the TCRdb table, and some are missing; sequencing was by immunoSEQ multiplex PCR. The data hold fewer than 120,000 clones, with 93% observed a single time. V is TRBV6-5 and J is TRBJ2-1; 9 nucleotides match TRBD2. This TCR was sampled from a human donor who received an intestinal transplant. The specimen was unstimulated CD8+ T cells sorted from spleen or lymph node cells, collected before intestinal transplant. The CDR3 protein is CASRYSGSSYNEQFF. In DNA, the CDR3 is TGTGCCAGCAGATATAGCGGGAGCTCCTACAATGAGCAGTTCTTC.